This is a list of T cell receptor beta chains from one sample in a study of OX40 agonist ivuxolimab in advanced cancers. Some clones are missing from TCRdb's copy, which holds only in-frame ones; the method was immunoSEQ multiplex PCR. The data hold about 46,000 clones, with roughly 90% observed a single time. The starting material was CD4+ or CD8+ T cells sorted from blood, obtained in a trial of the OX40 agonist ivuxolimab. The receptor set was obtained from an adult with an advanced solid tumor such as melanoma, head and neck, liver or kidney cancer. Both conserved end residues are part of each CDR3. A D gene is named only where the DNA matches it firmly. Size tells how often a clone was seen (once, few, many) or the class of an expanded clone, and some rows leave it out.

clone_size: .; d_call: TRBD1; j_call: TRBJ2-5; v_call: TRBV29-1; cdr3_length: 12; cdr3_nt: TGCAGCGGAGGACAGGGAGTGGAGACCCAGTACTTC; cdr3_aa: CSGGQGVETQYF
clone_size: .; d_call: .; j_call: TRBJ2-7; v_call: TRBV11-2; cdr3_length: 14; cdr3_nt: TGTGCCAGCAGCTTAGGTCCCCTGGTCTACGAGCAGTACTTC; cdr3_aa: CASSLGPLVYEQYF
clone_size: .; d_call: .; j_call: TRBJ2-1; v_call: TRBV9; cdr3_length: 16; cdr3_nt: TGTGCCAGCAGCGTAGTCGTTAGTCCCAGCCCCCATGAGCAGTTCTTC; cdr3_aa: CASSVVVSPSPHEQFF
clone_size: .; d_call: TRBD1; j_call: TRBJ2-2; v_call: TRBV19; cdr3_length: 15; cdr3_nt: TGTGCCAGTAGTTTGGGGACAGGGTCCCCCGGGGAGCTGTTTTTT; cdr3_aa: CASSLGTGSPGELFF
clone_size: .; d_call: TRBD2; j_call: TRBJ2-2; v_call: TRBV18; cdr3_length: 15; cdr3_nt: TGTGCCAGCTCACCAAGCGGGGTCAACACCGGGGAGCTGTTTTTT; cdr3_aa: CASSPSGVNTGELFF
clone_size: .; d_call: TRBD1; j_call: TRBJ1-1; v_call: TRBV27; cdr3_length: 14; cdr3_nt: TGTGCCAGCAGTTTAACAGGGGTCAACACTGAAGCTTTCTTT; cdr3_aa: CASSLTGVNTEAFF
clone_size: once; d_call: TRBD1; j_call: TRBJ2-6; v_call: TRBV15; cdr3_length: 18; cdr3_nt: TGTGCCACCAGGGGGATTGACAGGGGGTTCGTTGGGGCCAACGTCCTGACTTTC; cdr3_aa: CATRGIDRGFVGANVLTF
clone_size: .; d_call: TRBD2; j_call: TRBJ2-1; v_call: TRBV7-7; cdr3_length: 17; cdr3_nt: TGTGCTAGCAGCTTAGACCTAGCGGGATGGGCACGCAATGAGCAGTTCTTC; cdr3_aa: CASSLDLAGWARNEQFF
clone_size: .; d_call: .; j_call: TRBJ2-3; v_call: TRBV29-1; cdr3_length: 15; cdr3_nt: TGCAGCGTATCGTGGCGTGGCCTTATGACAGATACGCAGTATTTT; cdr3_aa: CSVSWRGLMTDTQYF
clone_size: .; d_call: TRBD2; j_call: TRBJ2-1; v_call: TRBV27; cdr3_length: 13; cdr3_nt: TGTGCCACCCTTGGCGGGGGTGGGGGTGAGCAGTTCTTC; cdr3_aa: CATLGGGGGEQFF
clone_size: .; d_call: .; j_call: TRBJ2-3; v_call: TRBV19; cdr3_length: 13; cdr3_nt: TGTGCCAGTACAGGGTGGGGCACAGATACGCAGTATTTT; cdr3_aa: CASTGWGTDTQYF
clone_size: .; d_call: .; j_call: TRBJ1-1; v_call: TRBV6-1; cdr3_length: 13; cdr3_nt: TGTGCCAGCAGTTTGAGTTGGAACACTGAAGCTTTCTTT; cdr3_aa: CASSLSWNTEAFF
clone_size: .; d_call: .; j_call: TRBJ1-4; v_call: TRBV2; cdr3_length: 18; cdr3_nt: TGTGCCAGCTCAGTCGCTCGGACCCGGGAGAACGGTAATGAAAAACTGTTTTTT; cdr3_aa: CASSVARTRENGNEKLFF
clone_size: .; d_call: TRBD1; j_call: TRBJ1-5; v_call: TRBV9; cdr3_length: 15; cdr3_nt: TGTGCCAGCAGCAGACGGGACAGGGGCGATCAGCCCCAGCATTTT; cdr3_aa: CASSRRDRGDQPQHF
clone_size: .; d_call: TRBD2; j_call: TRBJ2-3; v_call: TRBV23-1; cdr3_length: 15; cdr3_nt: TGCGCCAGCACTCAAACCGCGGGGGGGCCAGATACGCAGTATTTT; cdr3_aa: CASTQTAGGPDTQYF
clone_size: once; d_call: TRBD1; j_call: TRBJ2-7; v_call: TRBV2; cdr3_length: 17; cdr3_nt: TGTGCCAGCAGCTGGATAGACAGGGAGCAAAGACCCTACGAGCAGTACTTC; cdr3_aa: CASSWIDREQRPYEQYF
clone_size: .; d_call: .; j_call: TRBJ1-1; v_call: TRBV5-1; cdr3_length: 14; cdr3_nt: TGCGCCAGCAGCTTCTGGGGGCCGAACACTGAAGCTTTCTTT; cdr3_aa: CASSFWGPNTEAFF
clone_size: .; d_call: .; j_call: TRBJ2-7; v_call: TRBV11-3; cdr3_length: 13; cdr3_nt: TGTGCCAGCAGCTTAGGTAGCAGCTACGAGCAGTACTTC; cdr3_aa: CASSLGSSYEQYF
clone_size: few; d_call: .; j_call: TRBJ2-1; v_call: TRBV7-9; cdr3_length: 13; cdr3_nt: TGTGCCAGCAGCTTAGGCGTCTCCAATGAGCAGTTCTTC; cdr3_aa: CASSLGVSNEQFF
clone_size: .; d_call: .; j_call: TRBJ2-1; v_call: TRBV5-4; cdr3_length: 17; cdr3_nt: TGTGCCAGCAGCTTGAGTAGCGGAACTTCCCGGGTCCATGAGCAGTTCTTC; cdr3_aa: CASSLSSGTSRVHEQFF